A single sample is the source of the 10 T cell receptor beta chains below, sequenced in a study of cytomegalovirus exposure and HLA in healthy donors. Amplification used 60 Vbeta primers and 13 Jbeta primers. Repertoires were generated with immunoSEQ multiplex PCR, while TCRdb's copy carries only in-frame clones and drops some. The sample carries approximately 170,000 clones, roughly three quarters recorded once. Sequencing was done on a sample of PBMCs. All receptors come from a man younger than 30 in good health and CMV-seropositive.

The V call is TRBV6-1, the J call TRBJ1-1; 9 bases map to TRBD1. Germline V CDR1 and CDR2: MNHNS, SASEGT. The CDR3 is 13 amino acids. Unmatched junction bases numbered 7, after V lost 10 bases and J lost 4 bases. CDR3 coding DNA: TGTGCCATCCGGGACAGGGAGGGCACTGAAGCTTTCTTT. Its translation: CAIRDREGTEAFF.

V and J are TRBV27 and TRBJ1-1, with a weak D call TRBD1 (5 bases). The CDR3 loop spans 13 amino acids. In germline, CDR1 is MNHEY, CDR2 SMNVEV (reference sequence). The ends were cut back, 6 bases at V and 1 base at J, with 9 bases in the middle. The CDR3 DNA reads TGTGCCAGCAGCTTGGGGGGGAACACTGAAGCTTTCTTT. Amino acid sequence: CASSLGGNTEAFF.

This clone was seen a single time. The DNA for the CDR3 is TGTGCCAGCAAACCAGGGGTCAATCAGCCCCAGCATTTT. This encodes CASKPGVNQPQHF. V is TRBV27 and J is TRBJ1-5; a weak D match, TRBD1 (6 bases). Germline V gene lookup returns CDR1 MNHEY and CDR2 SMNVEV (reference sequence). The CDR3 is made up of 13 amino acids. V lost 7 bases to trimming and J lost 3 bases, with 10 bases between them.

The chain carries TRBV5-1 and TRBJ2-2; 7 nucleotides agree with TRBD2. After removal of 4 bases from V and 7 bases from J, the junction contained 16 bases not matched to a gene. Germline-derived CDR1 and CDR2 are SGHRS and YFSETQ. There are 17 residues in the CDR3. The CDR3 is CASSPQLAGVSGGELFF. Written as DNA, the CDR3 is TGCGCCAGCAGCCCTCAGCTGGCGGGAGTATCTGGCGGGGAGCTGTTTTTT.

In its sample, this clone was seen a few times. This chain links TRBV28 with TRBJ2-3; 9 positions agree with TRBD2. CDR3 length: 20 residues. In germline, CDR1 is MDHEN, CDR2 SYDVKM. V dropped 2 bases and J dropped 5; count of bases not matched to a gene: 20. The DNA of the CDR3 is TGTGCCAGCAGTTTACCCGTCTCTGTTCGGGCTAGCGGGGACAGAGATACGCAGTATTTT. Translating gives CASSLPVSVRASGDRDTQYF.

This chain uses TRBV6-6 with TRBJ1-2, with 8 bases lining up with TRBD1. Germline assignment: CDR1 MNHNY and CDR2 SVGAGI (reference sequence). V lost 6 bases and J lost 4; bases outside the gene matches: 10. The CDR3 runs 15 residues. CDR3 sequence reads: CASSAGQGAFYGYTF. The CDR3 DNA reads TGTGCCAGCAGCGCGGGGCAGGGGGCTTTCTATGGCTACACCTTC.

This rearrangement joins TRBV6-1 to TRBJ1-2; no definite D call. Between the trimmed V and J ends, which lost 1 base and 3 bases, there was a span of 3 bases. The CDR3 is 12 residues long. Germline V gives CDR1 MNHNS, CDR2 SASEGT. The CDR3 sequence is CASSEGDYGYTF. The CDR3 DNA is TGTGCCAGCAGTGAAGGCGACTATGGCTACACCTTC.

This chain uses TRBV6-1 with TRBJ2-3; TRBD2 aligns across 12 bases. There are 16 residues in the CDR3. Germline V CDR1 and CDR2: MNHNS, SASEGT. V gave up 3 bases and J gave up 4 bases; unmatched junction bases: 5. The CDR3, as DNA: TGTGCCAGCAGTGACCTAGCGGGGGGGCAGGCAGATACGCAGTATTTT. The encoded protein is CASSDLAGGQADTQYF.

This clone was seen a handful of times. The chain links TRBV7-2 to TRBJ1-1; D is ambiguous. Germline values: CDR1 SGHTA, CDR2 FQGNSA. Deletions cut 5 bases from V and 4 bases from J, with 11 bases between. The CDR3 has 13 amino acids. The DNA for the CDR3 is TGTGCCAGCAGCCTGGGCTTGGGCACTGAAGCTTTCTTT. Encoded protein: CASSLGLGTEAFF.

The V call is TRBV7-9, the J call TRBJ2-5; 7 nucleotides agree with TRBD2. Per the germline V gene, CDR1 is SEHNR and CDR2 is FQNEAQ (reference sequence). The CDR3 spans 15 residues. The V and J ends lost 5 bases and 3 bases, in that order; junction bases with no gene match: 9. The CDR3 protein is CASSTQGLAEETQYF. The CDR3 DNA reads TGTGCCAGCAGCACCCAGGGCCTAGCGGAAGAGACCCAGTACTTC.